A selection of T cell receptor beta chains follows, all from one sample in a study of T cell responses to AZD1222 COVID-19 vaccine. Clones were read by immunoSEQ multiplex PCR, and TCRdb kept only the in-frame ones, dropping some. The table records 150,000 to 250,000 clones, 93% of them present only once. Source: peripheral blood, taken 28 days after the second AZD1222 dose. These receptors were taken from an adult who received the AZD1222 COVID-19 vaccine. CDR3s include the opening cysteine and the closing phenylalanine or tryptophan. D genes are given only for firm matches. Clone size appears in some rows only: once, few, many, or a class for an expanded clone.

CDR3 length: 12; clone size: NA; V gene: TRBV6-2/TRBV6-3; D gene: NA; J gene: TRBJ2-7; CDR3 DNA: TGTGCCAGCAGCGGAGGCTCCTACGAGCAGTACTTC; CDR3 protein: CASSGGSYEQYF
CDR3 length: 12; clone size: NA; V gene: TRBV9; D gene: NA; J gene: TRBJ1-2; CDR3 DNA: TGTGCCAGCAGCGAGGGTAACTATGGCTACACCTTC; CDR3 protein: CASSEGNYGYTF
CDR3 length: 16; clone size: NA; V gene: TRBV9; D gene: NA; J gene: TRBJ1-3; CDR3 DNA: TGTGCTAGCAGCGTAGACCCCTCAGGGTACCGAAACACCATATATTTT; CDR3 protein: CASSVDPSGYRNTIYF
CDR3 length: 16; clone size: NA; V gene: TRBV19; D gene: NA; J gene: TRBJ1-1; CDR3 DNA: TGTGCCAGTACCCTCACCCGGGAAGGGGTGGGCACTGAAGCTTTCTTT; CDR3 protein: CASTLTREGVGTEAFF
CDR3 length: 15; clone size: few; V gene: TRBV19; D gene: NA; J gene: TRBJ1-1; CDR3 DNA: TGTGCCAGTAGCCTCCAGGGGCAGGGTTACACTGAAGCTTTCTTT; CDR3 protein: CASSLQGQGYTEAFF
CDR3 length: 15; clone size: NA; V gene: TRBV4-3; D gene: NA; J gene: TRBJ1-1; CDR3 DNA: TGCGCCAGCAGCCAAGAGGGGCAGGGTTGGTCTGAAGCTTTCTTT; CDR3 protein: CASSQEGQGWSEAFF
CDR3 length: 11; clone size: NA; V gene: TRBV12-3/TRBV12-4; D gene: NA; J gene: TRBJ2-7; CDR3 DNA: TGTGCCAGCAGTCTGGGCTACGAGCAGTACTTC; CDR3 protein: CASSLGYEQYF
CDR3 length: 15; clone size: NA; V gene: TRBV6-2/TRBV6-3; D gene: TRBD2; J gene: TRBJ2-1; CDR3 DNA: TGTGCCAGCAGTCAAGGGACTAGCGGGGCCTATGAGCAGTTCTTC; CDR3 protein: CASSQGTSGAYEQFF
CDR3 length: 15; clone size: NA; V gene: TRBV7-3; D gene: NA; J gene: TRBJ1-1; CDR3 DNA: TGTGCCAGCAGCTTAAGCGGTATTGGGAACACTGAAGCTTTCTTT; CDR3 protein: CASSLSGIGNTEAFF
CDR3 length: 16; clone size: NA; V gene: TRBV4-1; D gene: NA; J gene: TRBJ2-7; CDR3 DNA: TGCGCCAGCAGCCCCCGGAACTACGACAGGACGGACGAGCAGTACTTC; CDR3 protein: CASSPRNYDRTDEQYF
CDR3 length: 14; clone size: NA; V gene: TRBV6-5; D gene: TRBD1; J gene: TRBJ1-1; CDR3 DNA: TGTGCCAGCAGACAGGGGGCTGAAGACACTGAAGCTTTCTTT; CDR3 protein: CASRQGAEDTEAFF
CDR3 length: 15; clone size: NA; V gene: TRBV27; D gene: NA; J gene: TRBJ2-5; CDR3 DNA: TGTGCCAGCAGTTTAATCATAGGGCGGCAAGAGACCCAGTACTTC; CDR3 protein: CASSLIIGRQETQYF
CDR3 length: 14; clone size: NA; V gene: TRBV6-5; D gene: NA; J gene: TRBJ1-6; CDR3 DNA: TGTGCCAGCAGCCTACGGGCCCTAAATTCACCCCTCCACTTT; CDR3 protein: CASSLRALNSPLHF
CDR3 length: 15; clone size: NA; V gene: TRBV19; D gene: NA; J gene: TRBJ2-3; CDR3 DNA: TGTGCCAGTAGTATAGGGGGGACCCGAATGGATACGCAGTATTTT; CDR3 protein: CASSIGGTRMDTQYF
CDR3 length: 16; clone size: NA; V gene: TRBV5-1; D gene: NA; J gene: TRBJ2-7; CDR3 DNA: TGCGCCAGCAGCTTGGCCGTCGAGACAGGCTCCTACGAGCAGTACTTC; CDR3 protein: CASSLAVETGSYEQYF
CDR3 length: 13; clone size: NA; V gene: TRBV24-1; D gene: NA; J gene: TRBJ2-7; CDR3 DNA: TGTGCCACCAGTGATCCACATCTGTACGAGCAGTACTTC; CDR3 protein: CATSDPHLYEQYF
CDR3 length: 14; clone size: once; V gene: TRBV24-1; D gene: NA; J gene: TRBJ1-5; CDR3 DNA: TGTGCCACCAGCGGAGGGGGGAGCAATCAGCCCCAGCATTTT; CDR3 protein: CATSGGGSNQPQHF